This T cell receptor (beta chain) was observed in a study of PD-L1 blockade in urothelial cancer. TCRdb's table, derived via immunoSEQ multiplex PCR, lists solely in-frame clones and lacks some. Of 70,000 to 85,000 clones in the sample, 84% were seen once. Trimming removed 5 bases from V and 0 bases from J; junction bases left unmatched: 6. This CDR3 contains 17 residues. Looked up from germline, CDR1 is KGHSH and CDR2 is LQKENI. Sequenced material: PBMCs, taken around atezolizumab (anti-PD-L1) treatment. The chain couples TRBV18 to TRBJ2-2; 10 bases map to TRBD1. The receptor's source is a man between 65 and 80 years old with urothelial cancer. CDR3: CASSGRGQGANTGELFF. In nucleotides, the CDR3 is TGTGCCAGCTCAGGAAGAGGACAGGGGGCGAACACCGGGGAGCTGTTTTTT.